This entry is about one T cell receptor beta chain. The sample originates from a study of T cell responses to AZD1222 COVID-19 vaccine. TCRdb keeps only in-frame clones here, not all; method: immunoSEQ multiplex PCR. The sample consists of about 150,000 clones, 90% to 95% of them appearing once. Germline lookup yields CDR1 SGHRS and CDR2 YFSETQ. This CDR3 has 16 residues. The V and J ends lost 0 bases and 2 bases, in that order; junction bases with no gene match: 3. The V call is TRBV5-1, the J call TRBJ2-5; 11 bases line up with TRBD2. The sequencing here drew on peripheral blood, taken 28 days after the second AZD1222 dose. The sequence was collected from an adult who received the AZD1222 COVID-19 vaccine. The CDR3 bases are TGCGCCAGCAGCTTGGCGGCTAGCGGGGGGCAAGAGACCCAGTACTTC. As protein: CASSLAASGGQETQYF.